One and the same sample provided the 21 T cell receptor beta chains below, sequenced in a study of blood T cell repertoires in COVID-19. Method: immunoSEQ multiplex PCR; TCRdb's copy keeps in-frame clones and lacks some. Among 200,000 to 250,000 clones listed, roughly 85% were seen once. Specimen: peripheral blood. Source of these receptors: a woman aged 80 or older with acute or convalescent COVID-19.

V is TRBV13 and J is TRBJ1-1; maybe TRBD1 (6 bases). Germline values: CDR1 PRHDT, CDR2 FYEKMQ (reference sequence). The CDR3 consists of 13 residues. The ends were cut back, 5 bases at V and 5 bases at J, with 12 bases in the middle. CDR3 DNA: TGTGCCAGCAGCAGATACAGGGATACTGAAGCTTTCTTT. Its translation is CASSRYRDTEAFF. Looking up the rest from reference TRBV13 and TRBJ1-1 gives the full variable domain: AAGVIQSPRHLIKEKRETATLKCYPIPRHDTVYWYQQGPGQDPQFLISFYEKMQSDKGSIPDRFSAQQFSDYHSELNMSSLELGDSALYFCASSRYRDTEAFFGQGTRLTVV.

The chain has TRBV9 and TRBJ1-5; TRBD1 might be the D (6 bases). The germline CDR1 and CDR2 sequences are SGDLS and YYNGEE. This CDR3 spans 15 amino acids. V dropped 4 bases and J dropped 0 bases, with 11 bases sitting between them. CDR3 DNA sequence: TGTGCCAGCAGCCCCCGGGGACATAGCAATCAGCCCCAGCATTTT. Translated, it gives CASSPRGHSNQPQHF.

This chain uses TRBV27 with TRBJ1-6, with D perhaps TRBD1 (5 bases). CDR3 size: 18 residues. Deletions cut 2 bases from V and 10 bases from J, with 24 bases between. The germline V gene encodes CDR1 MNHEY and CDR2 SMNVEV (reference sequence). The chain's CDR3 is CASSLVRAVAGRRSPLHF. CDR3 bases: TGTGCCAGCAGTTTAGTCCGGGCGGTGGCAGGGCGGCGGTCACCCCTCCACTTT.

This clone occurred once. V gene TRBV7-2 combines with J gene TRBJ1-2; D call uncertain. The CDR3 has 14 residues. Germline V gene sequence: CDR1 SGHTA, CDR2 FQGNSA. Trimming shortened V by 10 bases and J by 4 bases, and 19 bases separated the two germline ends. This chain's CDR3 is CATIMGRNRYGYTF. CDR3 coding DNA: TGTGCCACGATAATGGGGAGAAACCGCTATGGCTACACCTTC. Drawing the rest from reference TRBV7-2 and TRBJ1-2, the complete variable domain is GAGVSQSPSNKVTEKGKDVELRCDPISGHTALYWYRQSLGQGLEFLIYFQGNSAPDKSGLPSDRFSAERTGGSVSTLTIQRTQQEDSAVYLCATIMGRNRYGYTFGSGTRLTVV.

This clone was detected a few times. This chain uses TRBV9 with TRBJ2-2; TRBD2 might be the D (6 bases). The CDR3 runs 15 residues. V was trimmed by 6 bases and J by 1 base, leaving 13 bases between them. The germline CDR1 and CDR2 sequences are SGDLS and YYNGEE. CDR3 region: CASNLGGVNTGELFF. CDR3 in DNA: TGTGCCAGCAACCTAGGAGGGGTGAACACCGGGGAGCTGTTTTTT. Based on the CDR3 plus reference TRBV9 and TRBJ2-2, the full variable domain is DSGVTQTPKHLITATGQRVTLRCSPRSGDLSVYWYQQSLDQGLQFLIQYYNGEERAKGNILERFSAQQFPDLHSELNLSSLELGDSALYFCASNLGGVNTGELFFGEGSRLTVL.

V is TRBV3-1 (or the pseudogene TRBV3-2) and J is TRBJ1-2, with D possibly TRBD1 on 5 matching bases. This CDR3 is built from 14 residues. The V gene lost 1 base and the J gene lost 4 bases, with 10 bases spanning the gap. Germline CDR1 and CDR2: LGHDT and YNNKEL (reference sequence). The CDR3 DNA is TGTGCCAGCAGCCAAGGGGAGGGGAGCTATGGCTACACCTTC. It codes for CASSQGEGSYGYTF.

The rearrangement uses TRBV11-3 and TRBJ1-2; 8 bases fit TRBD1. Germline trimming cut 7 bases from V and 3 bases from J; bases unmatched to any gene: 13. The CDR3 is made up of 16 amino acids. Germline CDR1 and CDR2: SGHNT and YENEEA. CDR3 DNA sequence: TGTGCCAGCACTTCTTCACCGGGACAGGAGTACTATGGCTACACCTTC. Its translation is CASTSSPGQEYYGYTF.

The rearrangement joins TRBV3-1 (or the pseudogene TRBV3-2) to TRBJ2-3; the D gene is possibly TRBD1 (5 bases). Trimming took 1 base from V and 2 from J, leaving 22 bases between them. This CDR3 region has 19 residues. The germline gives CDR1 LGHDT, CDR2 YNNKEL (reference sequence). The CDR3 region has the DNA TGTGCCAGCAGCCAAGGGTCTCTGTGGACACTCGAACACACAGATACGCAGTATTTT. Protein product: CASSQGSLWTLEHTDTQYF.

V gene TRBV2 combines with J gene TRBJ2-5; the match to TRBD1 covers 8 bases. CDR3 size: 15 residues. V trimming: 6 bases; J trimming: 2 bases; junction bases outside the gene matches: 8. The germline V gene encodes CDR1 SNHLY and CDR2 FYNNEI. This CDR3 is CASSDFGTGQETQYF. The CDR3 DNA reads as TGTGCCAGCAGCGATTTTGGGACAGGACAAGAGACCCAGTACTTC. Full variable domain (outside the CDR3, taken from reference TRBV2 and TRBJ2-5): EPEVTQTPSHQVTQMGQEVILRCVPISNHLYFYWYRQILGQKVEFLVSFYNNEISEKSEIFDDQFSVERPDGSNFTLKIRSTKLEDSAMYFCASSDFGTGQETQYFGPGTRLLVL.

The chain employs TRBV30 and TRBJ2-5; 9 nucleotides match TRBD2. The CDR3 consists of 13 residues. The germline V gene encodes CDR1 GTSNPN and CDR2 SVGIG (reference sequence). The ends lost 4 bases at V and 0 bases at J; junction bases unmatched: 0. CDR3 region: CAWTSGDQETQYF. The CDR3 nucleotides read TGTGCCTGGACTAGCGGGGACCAAGAGACCCAGTACTTC.

The V call is TRBV7-9, the J call TRBJ1-2; 7 bases are a match to TRBD1. CDR1 and CDR2 (germline): SEHNR, FQNEAQ (reference sequence). The J segment lost 10 bases and the V segment lost 3 bases, leaving 2 bases of the junction unmatched. This CDR3 contains 11 residues. As DNA, the CDR3 is TGTGCCAGCAGCTTCGACAGGGCCTACACCTTC. Translation gives CASSFDRAYTF. Full variable domain (rest looked up from reference TRBV7-9 and TRBJ1-2): DTGVSQNPRHKITKRGQNVTFRCDPISEHNRLYWYRQTLGQGPEFLTYFQNEAQLEKSRLLSDRFSAERPKGSFSTLEIQRTEQGDSAMYLCASSFDRAYTFGSGTRLTVV.

The V gene is TRBV7-6, the J gene TRBJ2-1, with 13 bases fitting TRBD2. The CDR3 has 19 amino acids. The trim removed 2 bases at V and 0 bases at J, leaving 7 bases unmatched. Germline V gene data show CDR1 as SGHVS and CDR2 as FNYEAQ. This CDR3 is CASSLPGLAGVSSYNEQFF. The CDR3 DNA sequence: TGTGCCAGCAGCTTACCCGGACTAGCGGGGGTTAGCTCCTACAATGAGCAGTTCTTC.

V is TRBV9 and J is TRBJ1-1; TRBD1 matches at 7 bases. The germline gives CDR1 SGDLS, CDR2 YYNGEE. Trimming took 3 bases from V and 13 from J; bases not matched to a gene: 6. The CDR3 consists of 11 residues. The CDR3 bases are TGTGCCAGCAGCGGCGGGACAGAGATTTTCTTT. Its translation: CASSGGTEIFF.

The chain combines TRBV7-6 with TRBJ2-2, with 12 bases matching TRBD2. From germline, CDR1 is SGHVS and CDR2 FNYEAQ. V was clipped by 5 bases and J by 3 bases; unmatched bases: 7. This CDR3 is built from 17 residues. The CDR3 sequence is CASSPGLAGLDTGELFF. CDR3 in DNA: TGTGCCAGCAGCCCCGGACTAGCGGGGCTTGACACCGGGGAGCTGTTTTTT.

This clone appeared once. The rearrangement links TRBV10-3 to TRBJ1-6; D ambiguous. Germline loops: CDR1 ENHRY, CDR2 SYGVKD. The CDR3 totals 13 residues. Trimming took 9 bases from V and 9 from J, leaving 15 bases between them. The CDR3 DNA reads as TGTGCCATACGGCCCAGGTCTGGTTCACCCCTCCACTTT. Its translation: CAIRPRSGSPLHF.

This rearrangement joins TRBV7-9 to TRBJ1-5; 7 bases agree with TRBD1. Germline CDR1 SEHNR, CDR2 FQNEAQ (reference sequence). This CDR3 spans 18 amino acids. Trimming removed 1 base from V and 0 bases from J; junction bases left unmatched: 9. The CDR3 sequence is CASSLGGRDRDSNQPQHF. The CDR3 bases are TGTGCCAGCAGCTTAGGGGGTCGCGACAGGGATAGCAATCAGCCCCAGCATTTT. Together with reference TRBV7-9 and TRBJ1-5, the CDR3 gives the full variable domain: DTGVSQNPRHKITKRGQNVTFRCDPISEHNRLYWYRQTLGQGPEFLTYFQNEAQLEKSRLLSDRFSAERPKGSFSTLEIQRTEQGDSAMYLCASSLGGRDRDSNQPQHFGDGTRLSIL.

The gene calls are TRBV5-1 and TRBJ2-7; D might be TRBD1 (6 bases). The CDR3 has 15 amino acids. V lost 5 bases, J lost 3 bases, and 18 bases lay in between. Germline values: CDR1 SGHRS, CDR2 YFSETQ. This CDR3 is CASRSTLGANYEQYF. As DNA, the CDR3 is TGCGCCAGCAGATCCACCCTGGGGGCCAACTACGAGCAGTACTTC.

The chain combines TRBV12-5 with TRBJ2-5, with D possibly matching TRBD2 (5 bases). The germline CDR1 and CDR2 sequences are LGHNT and FRNRAP. With 3 bases removed from V and 4 bases from J, the gap between germline ends came to 12 bases. The CDR3 totals 14 residues. CDR3 sequence: CASGFSSAGETQYF. Here the CDR3 DNA reads TGTGCTAGTGGTTTTAGTAGCGCGGGAGAGACCCAGTACTTC.

This rearrangement joins TRBV11-3 to TRBJ1-1, with 10 bases aligning to TRBD1. Germline loops: CDR1 SGHNT, CDR2 YENEEA. The CDR3 contains 15 residues. V lost 4 bases and J lost 3; bases outside the gene matches: 5. The CDR3 sequence is CASSSRQGAHTEAFF. The DNA for the CDR3 is TGTGCCAGCAGCTCAAGACAGGGGGCCCACACTGAAGCTTTCTTT.

The rearrangement joins TRBV28 to TRBJ1-2; 12 positions agree with TRBD1. Trimming cost V 5 bases and J 6 bases; bases outside gene matches: 13. The CDR3 has 17 residues. Germline loops: CDR1 MDHEN, CDR2 SYDVKM. The CDR3 nucleotides read TGTGCCAGCAGTCCGGCCGGGACAGGGGGCGGGTTCAATGGCTACACCTTC. This translates into CASSPAGTGGGFNGYTF.

This chain joins TRBV28 and TRBJ1-2; 9 bases agree with TRBD1. J was trimmed by 8 bases and V by 6 bases; bases with no gene match: 7. Germline V gene data show CDR1 as MDHEN and CDR2 as SYDVKM. There are 13 residues in the CDR3. This CDR3 reads CASRIQGARGYTF. The CDR3 DNA reads TGTGCCAGCAGAATACAGGGGGCGCGGGGCTACACCTTC.